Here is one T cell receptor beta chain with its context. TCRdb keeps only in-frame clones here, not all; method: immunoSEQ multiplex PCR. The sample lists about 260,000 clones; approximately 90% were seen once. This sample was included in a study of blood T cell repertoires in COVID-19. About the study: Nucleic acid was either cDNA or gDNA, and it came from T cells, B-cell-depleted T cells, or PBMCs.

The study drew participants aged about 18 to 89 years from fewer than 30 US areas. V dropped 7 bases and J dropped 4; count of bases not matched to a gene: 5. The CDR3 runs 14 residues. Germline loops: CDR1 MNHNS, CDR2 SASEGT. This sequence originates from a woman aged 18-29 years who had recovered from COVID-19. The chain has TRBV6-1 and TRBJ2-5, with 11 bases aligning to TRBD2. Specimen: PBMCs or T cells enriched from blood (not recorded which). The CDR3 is CASNPSGGPETQYF. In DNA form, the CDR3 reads TGTGCCAGCAACCCTAGCGGGGGGCCAGAGACCCAGTACTTC.